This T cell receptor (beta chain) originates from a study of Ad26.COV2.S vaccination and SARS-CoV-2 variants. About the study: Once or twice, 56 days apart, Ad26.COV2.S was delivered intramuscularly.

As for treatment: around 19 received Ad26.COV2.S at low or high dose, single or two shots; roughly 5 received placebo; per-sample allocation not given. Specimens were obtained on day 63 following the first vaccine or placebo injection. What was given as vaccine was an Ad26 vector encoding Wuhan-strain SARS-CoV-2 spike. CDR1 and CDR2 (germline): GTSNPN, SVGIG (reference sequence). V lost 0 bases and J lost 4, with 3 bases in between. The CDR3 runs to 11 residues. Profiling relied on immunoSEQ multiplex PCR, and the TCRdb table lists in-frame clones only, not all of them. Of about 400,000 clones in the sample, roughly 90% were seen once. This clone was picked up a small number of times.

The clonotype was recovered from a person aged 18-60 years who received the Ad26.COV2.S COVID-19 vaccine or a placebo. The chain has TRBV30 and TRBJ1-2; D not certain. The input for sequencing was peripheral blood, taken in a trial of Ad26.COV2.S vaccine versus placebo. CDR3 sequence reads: CAWSVGYGYTF. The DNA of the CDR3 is TGTGCCTGGAGTGTTGGCTATGGCTACACCTTC.